The T cell receptor beta chain under discussion was sequenced for a study of cytomegalovirus exposure and HLA in healthy donors. Losses at the gene ends were 3 bases for V and 4 bases for J; bases not matched to a gene: 10. There are 16 residues in the CDR3. Germline V gene data show CDR1 as LNHDA and CDR2 as SQIVND (reference sequence). Sequenced by immunoSEQ multiplex PCR; TCRdb stores in-frame clones only, minus some. The data contain over 50,000 clones, around 92% of them seen just once; the ten biggest clones take up roughly 5.3%. The V gene is TRBV19, the J gene TRBJ2-3; TRBD2 agrees at 7 bases. Material for sequencing was PBMCs. The sequence derives from a man between 18 and 29 years old in good health and CMV-seropositive. CDR3 coding DNA: TGTGCCAGTAGTATTAGTAGCGGGTTTATGGCAGATACGCAGTATTTT. Residues: CASSISSGFMADTQYF.